This T cell receptor beta chain was observed in a study of blood T cells in healthy people across ages. The germline gives CDR1 PRHDT, CDR2 FYEKMQ (reference sequence). Trimming cost V 4 bases and J 4 bases; bases outside gene matches: 8. CDR3 length equals 15 residues. A second PCR of roughly 7 to 11 cycles used a sample-barcoded 5' primer and a J-beta primer mix. MiXCR, run by TCRdb on the 5' RACE reads, gives a single entry per CDR3 protein. The table lists 800,000 or so distinct CDR3 sequences, roughly 60% of them singletons. This clonotype was seen only once. The sample taken for sequencing was blood. This TCR was recovered from a man aged 25-45 years in good health. V is TRBV13 and J is TRBJ2-3; 7 nucleotides match TRBD1. The CDR3 protein is CASSYLTGVADTQYF. CDR3 DNA: TGTGCCAGCAGCTACCTAACAGGGGTGGCAGATACGCAGTATTTT.